Presented here are 12 T cell receptor beta chains from one specimen sequenced in a study of early T cells in non-severe SARS-CoV-2 infection. TCRdb passed the 5' RACE reads through MiXCR, listing each CDR3 protein once. The sample lists approximately 71,000 distinct CDR3 sequences; more than 10% were seen once. Sequenced input: whole blood. Receptors were obtained from an adult who was a healthcare worker with PCR-confirmed SARS-CoV-2 infection or an uninfected control (not recorded which).

This chain joins TRBV9 and TRBJ2-3; D not resolved. Germline lookup yields CDR1 SGDLS and CDR2 YYNGEE. V lost 3 bases and J 5 bases, leaving 16 bases between the germline ends. The CDR3 covers 15 residues. The chain's CDR3 is CASSEPGEAGDTQYF. For the CDR3, the DNA is TGTGCCAGCAGCGAGCCCGGCGAAGCCGGAGATACGCAGTATTTT.

The chain is built from TRBV6-1 and TRBJ2-4; possibly TRBD1 or TRBD2 for D (6 bases each). The V gene's germline CDR1 is MNHNS and CDR2 SASEGT. With 3 bases removed from V and 0 bases from J, the gap between germline ends came to 12 bases. The CDR3 length is 16 residues. The DNA of the CDR3 is TGTGCCAGCAGTGATCCGGGGGCCCTAGCCAAAAACATTCAGTACTTC. Its protein is CASSDPGALAKNIQYF.

This clonotype was counted between two and nine times. Here the CDR3 DNA reads TGTGCCAGCAGTGCGACAGGGGCCCCTTATTCACCCCTCCACTTT. Encoded protein: CASSATGAPYSPLHF. V usage is TRBV27 and J usage is TRBJ1-6; 8 positions agree with TRBD1. The CDR3 covers 15 residues. V was pared by 5 bases and J by 8 bases, with 8 bases of the junction left unmatched. CDR1 is MNHEY and CDR2 is SMNVEV in the germline V gene (reference sequence).

This clonotype was seen a handful of times. V and J are TRBV5-4 and TRBJ2-2; the D gene is possibly TRBD2 (5 bases). Trimming removed 4 bases at V and 6 bases at J, with 16 bases between. This CDR3 comprises 15 residues. Per germline, CDR1 SGHNT and CDR2 YYREEE (reference sequence). CDR3 nucleotide sequence: TGTGCCAGCAGCCCTATTGCGGGCGGTCCCGGGGAGCTGTTTTTT. It is translated as CASSPIAGGPGELFF.

As concerns this clonotype: Lacking the conserved final phenylalanine or tryptophan, this CDR3 likely reflects a read error. The chain couples TRBV4-1 to TRBJ2-1, with D tentatively TRBD1 (5 bases). Germline assignment: CDR1 MGHRA and CDR2 YSYEKL. The CDR3 sequence is 16 residues long. With 0 bases removed from V and 3 bases from J, the gap between germline ends came to 12 bases. CDR3 in DNA: TGCGCCAGCAGCCAAGATGGGGCAATACGCTACAATGAGCAGTTCTAC. It yields the protein CASSQDGAIRYNEQFY.

Concerning this clonotype: The final CDR3 position lacks the conserved phenylalanine or tryptophan, pointing to a likely read error. The genes are TRBV30 and TRBJ2-7; no reliable D call. V gave up 2 bases and J gave up 5 bases, with 19 bases separating them. Germline V gives CDR1 GTSNPN, CDR2 SVGIG (reference sequence). The CDR3 is made up of 15 amino acids. CDR3 residues: CAWSPSSGYPDEQYS. DNA for the CDR3: TGTGCCTGGAGTCCATCCTCGGGTTACCCGGACGAGCAGTACTCC.

The chain uses TRBV3-1 and TRBJ2-5, with D possibly called TRBD1 or TRBD2 (5 bases each). This CDR3 is built from 13 residues. CDR1 and CDR2 from the germline V gene are LGHDT and YNNKEL (reference sequence). The ends were cut back, 8 bases at V and 6 bases at J, with 16 bases in the middle. The CDR3 nucleotides read TGTGCCAGCGGGACCCACCGGGTGCAGACCCAGTACTTC. Translated: CASGTHRVQTQYF.

This CDR3 reads CASRPDTRPHGEQFF. CDR3 nucleotides: TGTGCCAGCAGACCGGACACCCGGCCACACGGTGAGCAGTTCTTC. This rearrangement joins TRBV6-5 to TRBJ2-1; the D gene is possibly TRBD1 (5 bases). V lost 6 bases and J lost 9, with 21 bases in between. The CDR3 covers 15 residues. Germline V gene sequence: CDR1 MNHEY, CDR2 SVGAGI.

The CDR3 DNA reads as TGTGCAAGTCGTAGTAGACAGGGGGCCAACACTGAAGCTTTCTTT. This encodes CASRSRQGANTEAFF. V usage is TRBV12-2 and J usage is TRBJ1-1; TRBD1 is the table's D call, not checked against the DNA. TRBV12-2 is deemed a pseudogene. This CDR3 has 15 residues.

The J gene is TRBJ2-7, the V gene TRBV6-2 or TRBV6-3; 11 bases are shared with TRBD1. With 8 bases clipped from V and 2 bases from J, the junction kept 5 bases outside the gene matches. The CDR3 length is 14 residues. Germline V gene data show CDR1 as MNHEY and CDR2 as SVGEGT. The CDR3 is CASEPGQGAYEQYF. The CDR3 coding sequence is TGTGCCAGCGAACCGGGACAGGGGGCCTACGAGCAGTACTTC.

This clonotype was seen many times. In DNA form, the CDR3 reads TGTGCCAGCAGCCAGGGCCCAATGGGGACAGATACGCAGTATTTT. Translation: CASSQGPMGTDTQYF. The gene calls are TRBV6-1 and TRBJ2-3; D possibly corresponds to TRBD1 (5 bases). V lost 6 bases, J lost 3 bases, and 16 bases lay in between. Germline V gene lookup returns CDR1 MNHNS and CDR2 SASEGT. The CDR3 sequence is 15 residues long.

With regard to this clonotype: Given a much more abundant clone one base away, this may be a read error. The V gene is TRBV6-5, the J gene TRBJ2-7, with D possibly matching TRBD1 (6 bases). From germline, CDR1 is MNHEY and CDR2 SVGAGI. CDR3 length equals 15 residues. The CDR3, as DNA: TGTGCCAGCAGATACTCAGGGGTTCCGGGATACGAGCAGTACTTC. Protein product: CASRYSGVPGYEQYF.